This TCR beta chain stems from a study of T cell repertoires in cytomegalovirus infection. Overall study context: Based on public TCR beta signatures, there were indications of CMV infection and of a matching HLA type.

This clonotype was observed at least ten times. What it binds is unknown. TCRdb recomputed calls from the reads with MiXCR, one row per CDR3 protein. The data show roughly 920,000 distinct CDR3 sequences, 30% to 40% seen once. Study outcomes and limitations: Clonotype analysis showed dominance of the ex vivo response by HLA-C-restricted CMV-specific TCR beta clonotypes. Based on cumulative public TCR beta family frequency, carriers of CMV plus the relevant HLA were identified.

Germline CDR1 is MDHEN and CDR2 is SYDVKM. V shed 7 bases and J shed 4 bases, with 14 bases lying between them. The CDR3 contains 14 residues. Sequencing was performed on cultured CD8+ T cells from PBMCs, taken from culture after CMV antigen stimulation. This clonotype originated in a human donor in good health (CMV status not recorded). Some clones in this sample may be carry-over from other donors' samples. The chain carries TRBV28 and TRBJ1-5; maybe TRBD1 (6 bases). Here the CDR3 reads CASIGGLSNQPQHF. CDR3 in DNA: TGTGCCAGCATAGGGGGACTTTCGAATCAGCCCCAGCATTTT.